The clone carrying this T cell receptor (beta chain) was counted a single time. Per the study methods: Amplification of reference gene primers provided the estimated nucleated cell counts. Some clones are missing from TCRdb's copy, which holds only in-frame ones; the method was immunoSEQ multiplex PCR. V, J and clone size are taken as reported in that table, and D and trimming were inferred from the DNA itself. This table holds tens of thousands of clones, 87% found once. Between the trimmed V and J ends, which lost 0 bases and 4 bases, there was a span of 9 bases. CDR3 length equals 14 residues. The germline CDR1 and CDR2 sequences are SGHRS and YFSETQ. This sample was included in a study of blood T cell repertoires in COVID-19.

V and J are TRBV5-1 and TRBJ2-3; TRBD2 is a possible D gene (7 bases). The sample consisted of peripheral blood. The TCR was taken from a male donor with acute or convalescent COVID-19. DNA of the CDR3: TGCGCCAGCAGCTTGGCGGGGGGCCCAGATACGCAGTATTTT. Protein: CASSLAGGPDTQYF.